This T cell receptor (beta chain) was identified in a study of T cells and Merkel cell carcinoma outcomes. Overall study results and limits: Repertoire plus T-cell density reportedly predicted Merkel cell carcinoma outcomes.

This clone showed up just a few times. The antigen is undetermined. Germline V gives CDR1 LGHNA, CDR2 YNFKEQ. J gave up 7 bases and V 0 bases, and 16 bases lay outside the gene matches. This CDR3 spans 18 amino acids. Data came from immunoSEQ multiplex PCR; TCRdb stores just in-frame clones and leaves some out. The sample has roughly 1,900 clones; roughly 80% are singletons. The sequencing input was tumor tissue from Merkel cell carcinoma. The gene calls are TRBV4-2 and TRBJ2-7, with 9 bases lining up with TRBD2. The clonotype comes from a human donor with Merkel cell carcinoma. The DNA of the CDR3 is TGTGCCAGCAGCCAAGAAGGGGTCGGGAGCGGGGGGTTGCGGGAGCAGTACTTC. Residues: CASSQEGVGSGGLREQYF.